This TCR beta chain stems from a study of OX40 agonist ivuxolimab in advanced cancers. Germline assignment: CDR1 SGHTA and CDR2 FQGNSA. With 5 bases removed from V and 4 bases from J, the gap between germline ends came to 16 bases. This CDR3 has 15 residues. This clone came up once. Libraries were prepared by immunoSEQ multiplex PCR; TCRdb keeps only in-frame clonotypes and omits some of them. The sample yields fewer than 85,000 clones, 65% to 90% seen once. J is TRBJ2-3 and V is TRBV7-2; D possibly corresponds to TRBD2 (6 bases). This clonotype originated in an adult with an advanced solid tumor such as melanoma, head and neck, liver or kidney cancer. The sequencing used CD4+ or CD8+ T cells sorted from blood, collected in a trial of the OX40 agonist ivuxolimab. The CDR3 nucleotides read TGTGCCAGCAGCGCGATCTTTACTAGCTCAGATACGCAGTATTTT. Its protein product is CASSAIFTSSDTQYF.